This is a list of T cell receptor beta chains from one sample in a study of blood T cell repertoires in COVID-19. Assay: immunoSEQ multiplex PCR; the TCRdb copy retains only in-frame clones and omits some. The sample has a few hundred thousand clones; about 86% are singletons. What was sequenced was PBMCs or T cells enriched from blood (not recorded which). These receptors were taken from a woman aged 45-65 years who had recovered from COVID-19. Both conserved end residues are part of each CDR3. A D gene is named only where the DNA matches it firmly. Clone size appears in some rows only: once, few, many, or a class for an expanded clone.

j_call,d_call,v_call,clone_size,cdr3_aa,cdr3_nt
TRBJ2-5,TRBD2,TRBV7-6,.,CASSSTRTSGGALEQETQYF,TGTGCCAGCAGCTCGACAAGGACTAGCGGGGGGGCCCTGGAACAAGAGACCCAGTACTTC
TRBJ1-1,TRBD1,TRBV19,.,CASSSGQVRTEAFF,TGTGCCAGTAGTTCTGGACAGGTAAGGACTGAAGCTTTCTTT
TRBJ1-1,.,TRBV7-2,once,CASSFQAGATYMNTEAFF,TGTGCCAGCAGCTTCCAGGCAGGGGCGACTTACATGAACACTGAAGCTTTCTTT
TRBJ2-3,.,TRBV4-3,.,CASSHTSTDTQYF,TGCGCCAGCAGCCATACGAGTACAGATACGCAGTATTTT
TRBJ2-1,.,TRBV19,.,CASSIGTTGVGGNEQFF,TGTGCCAGTAGTATAGGGACTACAGGCGTCGGCGGGAATGAGCAGTTCTTC
TRBJ1-5,.,TRBV4-2,.,CASSQDVRQPQHF,TGTGCCAGCAGCCAAGACGTCCGGCAGCCCCAGCATTTT
TRBJ2-3,.,TRBV5-4,.,CASSILSTDTQYF,TGTGCCAGCAGCATCCTTAGCACAGATACGCAGTATTTT
TRBJ2-2,.,TRBV9,.,CASSVGRGGNTGELFF,TGTGCCAGCAGCGTAGGGAGGGGCGGGAACACCGGGGAGCTGTTTTTT
TRBJ1-4,TRBD1,TRBV5-1,.,CASRVGQGFEKLFF,TGCGCCAGCAGGGTCGGACAGGGTTTTGAAAAACTGTTTTTT
TRBJ1-2,.,TRBV11-2,.,CASSPGGGPYYGYTF,TGTGCCAGCAGCCCAGGCGGGGGGCCTTACTATGGCTACACCTTC
TRBJ2-3,TRBD2,TRBV14,.,CASSQELAGGSDTQYF,TGTGCCAGCAGCCAAGAACTAGCGGGGGGCTCAGATACGCAGTATTTT
TRBJ1-5,.,TRBV6-5,once,CASSLRSNQPQHF,TGTGCCAGCAGTCTCCGGAGCAATCAGCCCCAGCATTTT
TRBJ1-5,.,TRBV3-1/TRBV3-2,.,CASSDTLNQPQHF,TGTGCCAGCAGCGACACCTTAAATCAGCCCCAGCATTTT
TRBJ1-1,.,TRBV29-1,.,CSVKGTQNTEAFF,TGCAGTGTTAAGGGGACACAAAACACTGAAGCTTTCTTT
TRBJ1-1,TRBD1,TRBV5-1,.,CASSPQGSQNTEAFF,TGCGCCAGCAGCCCACAGGGGAGCCAGAACACTGAAGCTTTCTTT
TRBJ1-6,.,TRBV6-5,.,CASNAGSYNSPLHF,TGTGCCAGCAATGCGGGGTCCTATAATTCACCCCTCCACTTT
TRBJ1-2,TRBD1,TRBV5-1,.,CASSSGTGVFHGYTF,TGCGCCAGCAGTTCCGGGACAGGTGTTTTCCATGGCTACACCTTC
TRBJ1-6,.,TRBV30,.,CAWGRAEGALHF,TGTGCCTGGGGCCGGGCCGAGGGGGCCCTCCACTTT
TRBJ2-1,TRBD2,TRBV4-2,.,CASSHFSGDYYNEQFF,TGTGCCAGCAGCCACTTTAGCGGGGATTATTACAATGAGCAGTTCTTC
TRBJ2-7,TRBD2,TRBV6-1,.,CASSGTRGLVGLADYEQYF,TGTGCCAGCAGTGGAACCAGGGGCCTGGTAGGACTAGCGGATTACGAGCAGTACTTC
TRBJ2-5,.,TRBV7-9,.,CASSIGDPRGGTQYF,TGTGCCAGCAGCATCGGTGATCCGCGAGGAGGGACCCAGTACTTC
TRBJ1-6,TRBD1,TRBV27,.,CASRLGTVANSPLHF,TGTGCCAGCAGACTCGGGACAGTCGCCAATTCACCCCTCCACTTT
TRBJ2-5,.,TRBV18,.,CASSPFDVGLTPRETQYF,TGTGCCAGCTCACCTTTCGATGTCGGACTAACCCCCCGTGAGACCCAGTACTTC
TRBJ1-2,.,TRBV12-3/TRBV12-4,.,CASSNQGIYGYTF,TGTGCCAGCAGCAACCAGGGAATCTATGGCTACACCTTC
TRBJ2-2,.,TRBV18,.,CASSPQGTGELFF,TGTGCCAGCTCACCTCAGGGGACCGGGGAGCTGTTTTTT
TRBJ2-1,.,TRBV6-2/TRBV6-3,.,CASTPEGSSYNEQFF,TGTGCCAGCACCCCTGAGGGTAGCTCCTACAATGAGCAGTTCTTC
TRBJ1-2,.,TRBV5-6,.,CASSWGDSGYGYTF,TGTGCCAGCAGCTGGGGGGACTCCGGCTATGGCTACACCTTC
TRBJ1-5,TRBD1,TRBV19,once,CASSTEQGWGNQPQHF,TGTGCCAGTAGTACGGAACAGGGGTGGGGCAATCAGCCCCAGCATTTT
TRBJ2-1,TRBD2,TRBV7-9,.,CASSSTSGGSSYNEQFF,TGTGCCAGCAGCTCGACTAGCGGGGGGAGCTCCTACAATGAGCAGTTCTTC
TRBJ2-1,.,TRBV7-3,.,CASSLLPSPNNEQFF,TGTGCCAGCAGCTTATTGCCTAGCCCTAACAATGAGCAGTTCTTC
TRBJ1-1,.,TRBV5-1,.,CASSPGNTEAFF,TGCGCCAGCAGCCCGGGGAACACTGAAGCTTTCTTT
TRBJ1-1,.,TRBV28,.,CASSLAGFNTEAFF,TGTGCCAGCAGTTTAGCGGGGTTTAACACTGAAGCTTTCTTT
TRBJ2-3,.,TRBV19,.,CASSIGSPWTSTDTQYF,TGTGCCAGTAGTATAGGTAGCCCCTGGACTAGCACAGATACGCAGTATTTT
TRBJ2-3,.,TRBV19,.,CASSRETNQTSTDTQYF,TGTGCCAGTAGCCGGGAGACTAACCAGACTAGCACAGATACGCAGTATTTT
TRBJ2-1,.,TRBV4-1,.,CASSQEGLSYNEQFF,TGCGCCAGCAGCCAAGAGGGCCTGTCCTACAATGAGCAGTTCTTC
TRBJ1-2,.,TRBV11-2,few,CASSLEGVANYGYTF,TGTGCCAGCAGCTTAGAAGGGGTAGCTAACTATGGCTACACCTTC
TRBJ2-7,.,TRBV4-1,.,CASSQYLGGTMGEQYF,TGCGCCAGCAGCCAATACCTCGGGGGAACAATGGGCGAGCAGTACTTC
TRBJ1-2,.,TRBV18,.,CASSPSAGGNYGYTF,TGTGCCAGCTCACCTTCCGCGGGGGGCAACTATGGCTACACCTTC
TRBJ2-3,TRBD1,TRBV7-9,.,CATSGTGQGYTQYF,TGTGCCACTTCGGGGACGGGACAGGGGTATACGCAGTATTTT
TRBJ1-1,TRBD1,TRBV28,.,CASSIGGGFGTEAFF,TGTGCCAGCAGTATCGGAGGGGGCTTTGGAACTGAAGCTTTCTTT
TRBJ2-7,.,TRBV5-5,.,CASSLGAGISYEQYF,TGTGCCAGCAGCTTGGGAGCGGGTATCTCCTACGAGCAGTACTTC
TRBJ1-5,.,TRBV6-1,.,CASSEAVRTLGQGNQPQHF,TGTGCCAGCAGTGAGGCCGTGAGGACACTTGGTCAGGGAAATCAGCCCCAGCATTTT